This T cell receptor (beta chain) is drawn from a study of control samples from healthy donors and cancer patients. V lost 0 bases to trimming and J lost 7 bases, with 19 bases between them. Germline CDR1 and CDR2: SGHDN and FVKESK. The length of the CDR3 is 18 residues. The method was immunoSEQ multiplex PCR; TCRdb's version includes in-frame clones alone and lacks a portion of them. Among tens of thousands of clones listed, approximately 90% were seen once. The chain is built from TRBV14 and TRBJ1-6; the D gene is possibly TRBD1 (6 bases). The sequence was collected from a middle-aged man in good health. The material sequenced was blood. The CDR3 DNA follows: TGTGCCAGCAGCCAAGATCCCCGCTCACAGGGATACAATTCACCCCTCCACTTT. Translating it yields CASSQDPRSQGYNSPLHF.